Listed below are T cell receptor beta chains from one sample, sequenced in a study of blood T cell repertoires in COVID-19. The assay was immunoSEQ multiplex PCR, and TCRdb's table has in-frame clones only and misses some. This sample has some 51,000 clones; 86% occur once, and the top ten carry roughly 1.3%. The sequenced sample was peripheral blood. The receptors were sampled from a man aged 55 to 70 with acute or convalescent COVID-19. CDR3s include the opening cysteine and the closing phenylalanine or tryptophan. The order of the fields is J gene, clone size, CDR3 length, V gene, D gene, CDR3 protein, CDR3 DNA. D genes are given only for firm matches. Size values are once, few and many counts, or a class for expanded clones, and some rows have none.

TRBJ2-1,.,15,TRBV15,TRBD1,CATSRGWGTDNEQFF,TGTGCCACCAGCAGAGGGTGGGGGACAGATAATGAGCAGTTCTTC
TRBJ2-1,few,16,TRBV4-2,.,CASSQDISSSYNEQFF,TGTGCCAGCAGCCAAGATATTTCGAGCTCCTACAATGAGCAGTTCTTC
TRBJ2-1,.,16,TRBV15,TRBD2,CATSRAGLAAYNEQFF,TGTGCCACCAGCAGAGCTGGACTAGCGGCTTACAATGAGCAGTTCTTC
TRBJ1-1,few,13,TRBV6-5,TRBD1,CASSFQGAGEAFF,TGTGCCAGCAGTTTCCAGGGGGCGGGGGAAGCTTTCTTT
TRBJ2-1,once,20,TRBV24-1,TRBD2,CATSDGDFFSGTSGTNEQFF,TGTGCCACCAGTGATGGGGATTTCTTTTCCGGGACTAGCGGGACCAATGAGCAGTTCTTC
TRBJ2-3,.,17,TRBV5-1,TRBD2,CASSPPGLAGGTDTQYF,TGCGCCAGCAGCCCACCGGGACTAGCGGGAGGCACAGATACGCAGTATTTT
TRBJ2-7,.,12,TRBV12-3/TRBV12-4,.,CASSFEGSEQYF,TGTGCCAGCAGTTTTGAAGGGAGCGAGCAGTACTTC
TRBJ2-7,.,15,TRBV6-5,TRBD2,CASRAGTSGTYEQYF,TGTGCCAGCAGGGCTGGGACTAGCGGTACCTACGAGCAGTACTTC
TRBJ1-1,.,12,TRBV28,.,CASSLRQGRAFF,TGTGCCAGCAGTTTGCGGCAGGGTCGAGCTTTCTTT
TRBJ2-3,.,15,TRBV28,.,CASRSGTPSTDTQYF,TGTGCCAGCAGATCCGGGACTCCTAGCACAGATACGCAGTATTTT
TRBJ2-7,.,19,TRBV5-4,TRBD1,CASSPRLKPGTGSSYEQYF,TGTGCCAGCAGCCCGAGACTTAAACCCGGGACAGGCAGCTCCTACGAGCAGTACTTC
TRBJ2-2,.,12,TRBV5-1,.,CASSFSGGELFF,TGCGCCAGCAGCTTTTCAGGCGGGGAGCTGTTTTTT
TRBJ1-3,few,17,TRBV5-1,.,CASSGSTGRLSGNTIYF,TGCGCCAGCAGCGGCTCGACAGGACGACTCTCTGGAAACACCATATATTTT
TRBJ2-3,.,15,TRBV6-5,.,CASSWGLSDPDTQYF,TGTGCCAGCAGTTGGGGCCTGAGCGATCCAGATACGCAGTATTTT
TRBJ2-1,.,17,TRBV27,TRBD2,CASSFLLGLAGVSEQFF,TGTGCCAGCAGTTTTTTGTTGGGACTAGCGGGAGTTAGTGAGCAGTTCTTC
TRBJ2-5,.,15,TRBV10-3,TRBD2,CAISEGGGALGTQYF,TGTGCCATCAGTGAGGGCGGGGGGGCCCTAGGGACCCAGTACTTC
TRBJ2-5,.,12,TRBV2,.,CASSQGQETQYF,TGTGCCAGCAGTCAGGGACAAGAGACCCAGTACTTC
TRBJ2-5,few,15,TRBV4-2,TRBD1,CASSQGDRGSETQYF,TGTGCCAGCAGCCAAGGGGACAGGGGGTCGGAGACCCAGTACTTC
TRBJ1-2,.,11,TRBV6-5,.,CASFRGYGYTF,TGTGCCAGCTTCCGGGGTTATGGCTACACCTTC
TRBJ1-4,.,13,TRBV5-6,.,CASSYSRAEKLFF,TGTGCCAGCAGCTACTCCCGTGCAGAAAAACTGTTTTTT
TRBJ1-1,.,16,TRBV5-4,.,CASSLGAGRENTEAFF,TGTGCCAGCAGCTTGGGGGCAGGGCGGGAAAACACTGAAGCTTTCTTT
TRBJ1-6,.,14,TRBV5-6,TRBD1,CASSRDRVNSPLHF,TGTGCCAGCAGCCGGGACAGGGTAAATTCACCCCTCCACTTT
TRBJ1-2,.,15,TRBV6-1,.,CASSETMAAYYGYTF,TGTGCCAGCAGTGAAACTATGGCAGCCTACTATGGCTACACCTTC
TRBJ2-3,.,13,TRBV28,.,CASSPLGADTQYF,TGTGCCAGCAGCCCCCTAGGAGCAGATACGCAGTATTTT
TRBJ2-5,.,16,TRBV7-9,.,CASSLRSETGRETQYF,TGTGCCAGCAGCTTACGGTCGGAGACAGGGAGGGAGACCCAGTACTTC